This T cell receptor (beta chain) is drawn from a study of T cells in Graves' hyperthyroidism and ophthalmopathy. Study-level results: Stable hyperthyroidism was told apart from ophthalmopathy by a model built on 13 V-J features.

About this clonotype itself: The antigen is unknown.

The CDR3 length is 16 residues. Germline CDR1 reads MNHNS; CDR2 reads SASEGT. V lost 6 bases and J lost 7, with 24 bases in between. Clinical symptoms, serum thyroxine and TRAb, thyroid ultrasound and orbital computed tomography were used for the diagnoses. Amplified TCR beta CDR3 regions came from RNA transcripts. The HTBI primer set served for first-round RT-PCR of the TCR CDR3. TCRdb re-derived calls from the multiplex PCR reads in MiXCR, one entry per CDR3 protein. The repertoire holds approximately 590,000 distinct CDR3 sequences, with 15% to 18% as singletons. V is TRBV6-1 and J is TRBJ1-2; D possibly corresponds to TRBD1 (5 bases). This receptor was taken from a woman aged 30 to 39 with Graves' hyperthyroidism. The source material was blood. For the CDR3, the DNA is TGTGCCAGCAGCGCCGTTGGACGCGGTCAGGGTGGTGGCTACACCTTC. It codes for CASSAVGRGQGGGYTF.